The 32 T cell receptor beta chains presented below share a single source sample, sequenced in a study of untreated major depressive disorder. Study-level points and caveats: Depressed patients' CD4+ T cells carried increased TRBV05-01 (Vbeta 5.1) usage versus control CD4+ T cells.

Antigen specificity for these receptors is unknown. Profiled with immunoSEQ multiplex PCR; TCRdb holds only in-frame clones, not every one. This table holds under 15,000 clones, around 90% found once. Material for sequencing was CD4+ T cells from PBMCs. The receptors here all came from a man in his thirties or forties with major depressive disorder.

V usage is TRBV2 and J usage is TRBJ2-3; D is uncertain. V dropped 3 bases and J dropped 1 base, with 8 bases sitting between them. The germline V gene has CDR1 SNHLY and CDR2 FYNNEI. CDR3 length: 14 residues. The CDR3 DNA follows: TGTGCCAGCAGTGACCCCCCACGCACAGATACGCAGTATTTT. Its translation is CASSDPPRTDTQYF.

The chain is built from TRBV5-4 and TRBJ2-1; D assignment may be TRBD1 or TRBD2 (5 bases each). V was cut by 5 bases and J by 5 bases, with 8 bases left in between. CDR1 and CDR2 from the germline V gene are SGHNT and YYREEE (reference sequence). This CDR3 contains 12 residues. The CDR3 DNA is TGTGCCAGCAGGGGGACCAACAATGAGCAGTTCTTC. Its protein is CASRGTNNEQFF.

The chain employs TRBV15 and TRBJ1-6; D remains ambiguous. V lost 0 bases and J 6 bases, leaving 9 bases between the germline ends. The germline gives CDR1 LNHNV, CDR2 YYDKDF (reference sequence). This CDR3 is 15 amino acids long. In DNA form, the CDR3 reads TGTGCCACCAGCAGAGATTTGGTGACTAATTCACCCCTCCACTTT. Protein: CATSRDLVTNSPLHF. Drawing the rest from reference TRBV15 and TRBJ1-6, the complete variable domain is DAMVIQNPRYQVTQFGKPVTLSCSQTLNHNVMYWYQQKSSQAPKLLFHYYDKDFNNEADTPDNFQSRRPNTSFCFLDIRSPGLGDTAMYLCATSRDLVTNSPLHFGNGTRLTVT.

V usage is TRBV13 and J usage is TRBJ2-2; 7 positions agree with TRBD1. Germline assignment: CDR1 PRHDT and CDR2 FYEKMQ (reference sequence). V shed 0 bases, J shed 1 base, and the junction held 2 bases outside the gene matches. The CDR3 has 16 amino acids. Here the CDR3 DNA reads TGTGCCAGCAGCTTAGGGGACAGGAAGAACACCGGGGAGCTGTTTTTT. The encoded protein is CASSLGDRKNTGELFF.

The CDR3 nucleotides are TGTGCCAGCAGCCTCCAGGCAGGGGACACCTACGAGCAGTACTTC. Amino acid sequence: CASSLQAGDTYEQYF. The genes are TRBV9 and TRBJ2-7, with D possibly TRBD1 on 6 matching bases. The CDR3 is 15 amino acids. Germline V gene data show CDR1 as SGDLS and CDR2 as YYNGEE. V shed 4 bases and J shed 2 bases, with 16 bases lying between them.

This clone appeared a few times. The chain uses TRBV6-6 and TRBJ1-2, with TRBD1 matching 11 bases. V dropped 6 bases and J dropped 8; count of bases not matched to a gene: 5. Germline V gene sequence: CDR1 MNHNY, CDR2 SVGAGI (reference sequence). This CDR3 is 13 amino acids long. CDR3 sequence (DNA): TGTGCCAGCAGATCCGGGACAGGGGGAGGCTACACCTTC. Its translation: CASRSGTGGGYTF.

The chain has TRBV2 and TRBJ1-4; D gene unclear. V dropped 5 bases and J dropped 3 bases, with 10 bases sitting between them. There are 14 residues in the CDR3. Germline V gene data show CDR1 as SNHLY and CDR2 as FYNNEI. This chain's CDR3 is CASSRHRANEKLFF. Written as DNA, the CDR3 is TGTGCCAGCAGTCGGCACCGAGCTAATGAAAAACTGTTTTTT.

The chain combines TRBV5-1 with TRBJ2-5; tentatively, D is TRBD2 (5 bases). V shed 4 bases and J shed 5 bases, with 15 bases lying between them. The CDR3 is 14 residues long. Germline assignment: CDR1 SGHRS and CDR2 YFSETQ. The CDR3 loop reads CASSNPTGSETQYF. The DNA for the CDR3 is TGCGCCAGCAGCAACCCGACGGGATCGGAGACCCAGTACTTC.

V gene TRBV19 combines with J gene TRBJ1-6, with D unresolved. V gave up 5 bases and J gave up 0 bases, with 11 bases separating them. This CDR3 spans 16 amino acids. Looked up from germline, CDR1 is LNHDA and CDR2 is SQIVND (reference sequence). The CDR3 reads CASSELARSYNSPLHF. The CDR3 nucleotides are TGTGCCAGTAGTGAACTTGCCCGCTCCTATAATTCACCCCTCCACTTT.

The rearrangement joins TRBV2 to TRBJ2-7; D might be TRBD1 (6 bases). This CDR3 has 14 residues. Germline V lookup: CDR1 SNHLY, CDR2 FYNNEI. With 0 bases removed from V and 3 bases from J, the gap between germline ends came to 9 bases. CDR3 sequence: CASSEAGRGYEQYF. For the CDR3, the DNA is TGTGCCAGCAGTGAAGCGGGCAGGGGCTACGAGCAGTACTTC.

This clone is a singleton in its sample. The CDR3, as DNA: TGTGCCTGGGACCACGGACGGAGCAATCAGCCCCAGCATTTT. Residues: CAWDHGRSNQPQHF. The gene calls are TRBV30 and TRBJ1-5; D call uncertain. Germline loops: CDR1 GTSNPN, CDR2 SVGIG (reference sequence). The CDR3 contains 14 residues. The V gene lost 5 bases and the J gene lost 1 base, with 12 bases spanning the gap.

The chain couples TRBV11-3 to TRBJ2-7; possibly TRBD1 or TRBD2 for D (6 bases each). The V end was cut by 5 bases, the J end by 2 bases, with 19 bases between. Per germline, CDR1 SGHNT and CDR2 YENEEA. The CDR3 sequence is 16 residues long. CDR3 DNA sequence: TGTGCCAGCAGCCCCGGTGGAGGGGGAACCACCTACGAGCAGTACTTC. Its translation is CASSPGGGGTTYEQYF.

CDR3 sequence reads: CATSRDLGDTQETQYF. The CDR3 bases are TGTGCCACCAGCAGAGATCTAGGGGATACACAAGAGACCCAGTACTTC. This rearrangement joins TRBV15 to TRBJ2-5; tentative D call: TRBD1 (5 bases). The V end was cut by 0 bases, the J end by 2 bases, with 13 bases between. The CDR3 runs to 16 residues. Germline loops: CDR1 LNHNV, CDR2 YYDKDF (reference sequence).

The J gene is TRBJ1-5, the V gene TRBV7-9; no definite D call. The germline CDR1 and CDR2 sequences are SEHNR and FQNEAQ (reference sequence). V gave up 5 bases and J gave up 3 bases, with 11 bases separating them. The CDR3 is made up of 14 amino acids. CDR3 in amino acids: CASSPRGSNQPQHF. In nucleotides, the CDR3 is TGTGCCAGCAGCCCTCGGGGTTCCAATCAGCCCCAGCATTTT.

This chain links TRBV9 with TRBJ1-3, with D uncertain. V gave up 3 bases and J gave up 0 bases, with 16 bases separating them. CDR1 and CDR2 (germline): SGDLS, YYNGEE. The CDR3 spans 17 residues. The CDR3 DNA is TGTGCCAGCAGCGCCCAGAACGCCCTGAGCTCTGGAAACACCATATATTTT. Translation gives CASSAQNALSSGNTIYF. Full variable domain (missing parts from reference TRBV9 and TRBJ1-3): DSGVTQTPKHLITATGQRVTLRCSPRSGDLSVYWYQQSLDQGLQFLIQYYNGEERAKGNILERFSAQQFPDLHSELNLSSLELGDSALYFCASSAQNALSSGNTIYFGEGSWLTVV.

The genes are TRBV6-1 and TRBJ2-7, with 10 bases that match TRBD1. CDR3 length: 13 residues. The germline gives CDR1 MNHNS, CDR2 SASEGT. Trimming cost V 10 bases and J 7 bases; bases outside gene matches: 10. The CDR3 nucleotides are TGTGCCAACGGTCGACAGGGGGCGGAAGAGCAGTACTTC. Its protein is CANGRQGAEEQYF.

This clone appeared a single time. The chain joins TRBV13 to TRBJ2-2; weak D call: TRBD1 (5 bases). V was pared by 4 bases and J by 8 bases, with 14 bases between. This CDR3 comprises 14 residues. Per the germline V gene, CDR1 is PRHDT and CDR2 is FYEKMQ (reference sequence). As DNA, the CDR3 is TGTGCCAGCAGCTCAAGGGGCCCCGGGGGGGAGCTGTTTTTT. Its translation: CASSSRGPGGELFF.

The chain carries TRBV5-1 and TRBJ2-3; D may be TRBD2 (7 bases). The CDR3 has 15 residues. Trimming took off 4 bases at V and 2 bases at J, with 14 bases between the two ends. CDR1 is SGHRS and CDR2 is YFSETQ in the germline V gene. The DNA for the CDR3 is TGCGCCAGCAGCCTAGGGGGGGCCCCCACAGATACGCAGTATTTT. Protein sequence: CASSLGGAPTDTQYF.

The rearrangement uses TRBV27 and TRBJ1-6; possible D gene TRBD1, 5 bases. The length of the CDR3 is 15 residues. The germline gives CDR1 MNHEY, CDR2 SMNVEV (reference sequence). With 6 bases removed from V and 7 bases from J, the gap between germline ends came to 16 bases. The CDR3 is CASSSQPGHNSPLHF. Written as DNA, the CDR3 is TGTGCCAGCAGCTCCCAACCAGGGCACAATTCACCCCTCCACTTT.

The rearrangement uses TRBV6-5 and TRBJ1-1; D is uncertain. V was clipped by 6 bases and J by 10 bases, with 15 bases between them. Germline V gene lookup returns CDR1 MNHEY and CDR2 SVGAGI. This CDR3 comprises 12 residues. CDR3: CASSSLGLGAFF. As DNA, the CDR3 is TGTGCCAGCAGCTCCCTAGGATTAGGAGCTTTCTTT.

The chain couples TRBV5-5 to TRBJ2-7, with TRBD2 as a possible D gene (5 bases). Trimming removed 3 bases at V and 0 bases at J, with 25 bases between. CDR1 and CDR2 (germline): SGHKS, YYEKEE (reference sequence). The CDR3 sequence is 19 residues long. The DNA of the CDR3 is TGTGCCAGCAGCTCCGGGATTGTTGGAGGCCCTACGAGCTCCTACGAGCAGTACTTC. The encoded protein is CASSSGIVGGPTSSYEQYF.

The chain links TRBV9 to TRBJ1-5, with 7 bases fitting TRBD1. The V gene end was trimmed by 5 bases and the J gene end by 5 bases; junction bases not matched to a gene: 10. CDR1 SGDLS and CDR2 YYNGEE come from the germline V gene. The CDR3 has 15 amino acids. CDR3 amino acids: CASSRQGRRDQPQHF. The CDR3 coding sequence is TGTGCCAGCAGTAGACAGGGACGGAGGGATCAGCCCCAGCATTTT.

The chain carries TRBV30 and TRBJ1-2; D is possibly TRBD1 (6 bases). The CDR3 length is 14 residues. The ends were cut back, 0 bases at V and 6 bases at J, with 14 bases in the middle. Germline CDR1 reads GTSNPN; CDR2 reads SVGIG (reference sequence). CDR3 region: CAWSVSRGLDGYTF. In DNA form, the CDR3 reads TGTGCCTGGAGTGTTTCCAGGGGCCTCGATGGCTACACCTTC.

Only a few counts were recorded for this clone. Its ends do not fully match the called genes, so a read error is possible. The chain links TRBV7-7 to TRBJ2-7; the match to TRBD1 covers 10 bases. The CDR3 length is 13 residues. Germline CDR1 and CDR2: SSHAT and FNYEAQ (reference sequence). Written as DNA, the CDR3 is TGTGCTAGCAGCCAGGACAGGGGGTACGAGCAGTACTTC. It codes for CASSQDRGYEQYF.

The rearrangement uses TRBV18 and TRBJ2-5; D remains unclear. Germline values: CDR1 KGHSH, CDR2 LQKENI. Trimming took 0 bases from V and 5 from J, leaving 7 bases between them. The CDR3 loop spans 13 amino acids. For the CDR3, the DNA is TGTGCCAGCTCACCACCCGGTAGCGAGACCCAGTACTTC. The encoded protein is CASSPPGSETQYF.

The J gene is TRBJ2-7, the V gene TRBV6-6, with D maybe TRBD1 (5 bases). The CDR3 length is 11 residues. CDR1 and CDR2 (germline): MNHNY, SVGAGI (reference sequence). Trimming took off 6 bases at V and 7 bases at J, with 10 bases between the two ends. The CDR3 DNA is TGTGCCAGCAGCAGGGAATGGGAGCAGTACTTC. Its protein product is CASSREWEQYF.

V and J are TRBV5-1 and TRBJ2-1; 11 bases map to TRBD2. The CDR3 is made up of 18 amino acids. From germline, CDR1 is SGHRS and CDR2 YFSETQ. The ends lost 7 bases at V and 0 bases at J; junction bases unmatched: 12. CDR3 DNA: TGCGCCAGCGCTAAGACTAGCGGGGTAATAAGCTCCTACAATGAGCAGTTCTTC. Translating gives CASAKTSGVISSYNEQFF. The full variable domain, with the rest looked up from reference TRBV5-1 and TRBJ2-1, is KAGVTQTPRYLIKTRGQQVTLSCSPISGHRSVSWYQQTPGQGLQFLFEYFSETQRNKGNFPGRFSGRQFSNSRSEMNVSTLELGDSALYLCASAKTSGVISSYNEQFFGPGTRLTVL.

This rearrangement joins TRBV18 to TRBJ2-6, with D unresolved. The germline V and J ends were trimmed by 6 bases and 1 base, with 7 bases remaining between them. Germline V CDR1 and CDR2: KGHSH, LQKENI. This CDR3 region has 14 residues. The CDR3 here is CASSQISGANVLTF. The CDR3 DNA reads TGTGCCAGCTCCCAAATTTCTGGGGCCAACGTCCTGACTTTC.

This clone was seen once. The rearrangement joins TRBV6-1 to TRBJ2-2, with D uncertain. Germline V gene sequence: CDR1 MNHNS, CDR2 SASEGT. Trimming pared 7 bases from V and 0 bases from J, leaving 9 bases between. The CDR3 loop spans 14 amino acids. The CDR3 DNA reads as TGTGCCAGCACCAGTCTCACGAACACCGGGGAGCTGTTTTTT. Its translation is CASTSLTNTGELFF.

This clone was picked up one time. This sequence joins TRBV30 and TRBJ1-2; D remains unclear. V lost 0 bases, J lost 4 bases, and 3 bases lay in between. The length of the CDR3 is 11 residues. CDR1 and CDR2 (germline): GTSNPN, SVGIG (reference sequence). The CDR3 DNA sequence: TGTGCCTGGAGTGTACTCTATGGCTACACCTTC. Its protein is CAWSVLYGYTF.

V and J are TRBV6-1 and TRBJ1-3; D might be TRBD1 (5 bases). Germline V gives CDR1 MNHNS, CDR2 SASEGT. Trimming cost V 10 bases and J 2 bases, with 12 bases left between them. The CDR3 runs 13 residues. The chain's CDR3 is CATPRDAGNTIYF. The CDR3 DNA reads TGTGCCACCCCCAGGGACGCTGGAAACACCATATATTTT.

The chain links TRBV6-5 to TRBJ2-1, with no clear D. Trimming stripped 4 bases from V and 7 bases from J, with 11 bases between. CDR1 is MNHEY and CDR2 is SVGAGI in the germline V gene. The length of the CDR3 is 13 residues. Here the CDR3 reads CASSFDARNEQFF. Here the CDR3 DNA reads TGTGCCAGCAGTTTCGACGCGAGGAATGAGCAGTTCTTC.